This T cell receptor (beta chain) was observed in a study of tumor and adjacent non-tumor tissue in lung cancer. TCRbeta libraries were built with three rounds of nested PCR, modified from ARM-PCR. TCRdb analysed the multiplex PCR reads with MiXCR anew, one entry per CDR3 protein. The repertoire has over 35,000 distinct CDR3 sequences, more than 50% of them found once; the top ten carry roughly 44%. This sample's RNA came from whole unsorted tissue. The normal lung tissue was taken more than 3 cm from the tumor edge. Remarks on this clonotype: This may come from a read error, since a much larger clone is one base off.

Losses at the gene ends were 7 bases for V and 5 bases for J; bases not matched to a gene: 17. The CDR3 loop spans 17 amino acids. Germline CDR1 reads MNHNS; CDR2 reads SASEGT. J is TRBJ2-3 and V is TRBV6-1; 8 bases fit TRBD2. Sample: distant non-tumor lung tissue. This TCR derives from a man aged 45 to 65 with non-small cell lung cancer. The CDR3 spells CASTRGGAGVGVDTQYF. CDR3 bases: TGTGCCAGCACCCGAGGGGGAGCGGGGGTCGGGGTAGATACGCAGTATTTT.